This T cell receptor (beta chain) was observed in a study of T cells in Graves' hyperthyroidism and ophthalmopathy. As concerns this clonotype: The antigen remains undetermined. Its ends do not fully match the called genes, so a read error is possible.

Whole-study findings and limits: Before onset, ophthalmopathy was predicted by the model a median around 6 months earlier. Expanded thyroid clonotypes (above 0.001) were mostly also found in blood.

Germline CDR1 reads MGHRA; CDR2 reads YSYEKL. The length of the CDR3 is 14 residues. Amplified TCR beta CDR3 regions came from RNA transcripts. Initially, a first-round RT-PCR of the TCR CDR3 employed the HTBI primer set. Each CDR3 protein is one row after TCRdb ran MiXCR on the multiplex PCR reads. The sample lists about 250,000 distinct CDR3 sequences, approximately 24% seen once, with 35% to 40% in the top ten. This sequence originates from a woman aged 40 to 55 with Graves' ophthalmopathy. This sequence joins TRBV4-1 and TRBJ1-2; a weak D match, TRBD1 (5 bases). The source material was blood. The CDR3 bases are TGCGCCAGCAGCCACCCGGACACCTCGCTTGGCTACATCTTC. Its protein product is CASSHPDTSLGYIF.